The clone carrying this T cell receptor beta chain was seen only once. As yet, its antigen is unknown. The CDR3 contains 13 residues. V was shortened by 2 bases and J by 3 bases, with 8 bases between the two germline ends. CDR1 is SGHAT, CDR2 FQNNGV, per germline. This entry belongs to a study of radiotherapy plus CTLA-4 blockade in lung cancer. Across the study: Disease control reached 30% to 35%, with objective responses in approximately 20%.

Study observations and caveats: Expansion in blood of tumor-derived TCR clones was seen after radiotherapy plus ipilimumab. Reported findings show early blood T cell clone dynamics, with interferon-beta, best predicted response.

The table came from immunoSEQ multiplex PCR; TCRdb's copy has only in-frame clones and leaves some out. The sample consists of roughly 15,000 clones, about 70% of them appearing once. Those with chemo-refractory metastatic non-small-cell lung cancer were treated with focal radiation combined with CTLA-4 blockade using ipilimumab. The TCR sequence derives from a human donor with non-small cell lung cancer whose response to radiotherapy plus ipilimumab could not be evaluated. Source: peripheral blood, taken from a patient treated with radiotherapy plus ipilimumab. This chain connects TRBV11-2 to TRBJ2-7; perhaps TRBD1 as D (6 bases). The CDR3 DNA is TGTGCCAGCAGCTTACAGGGGAGCTACGAGCAGTACTTC. Protein: CASSLQGSYEQYF. Full variable domain (rest looked up from reference TRBV11-2 and TRBJ2-7): EAGVAQSPRYKIIEKRQSVAFWCNPISGHATLYWYQQILGQGPKLLIQFQNNGVVDDSQLPKDRFSAERLKGVDSTLKIQPAKLEDSAVYLCASSLQGSYEQYFGPGTRLTVT.